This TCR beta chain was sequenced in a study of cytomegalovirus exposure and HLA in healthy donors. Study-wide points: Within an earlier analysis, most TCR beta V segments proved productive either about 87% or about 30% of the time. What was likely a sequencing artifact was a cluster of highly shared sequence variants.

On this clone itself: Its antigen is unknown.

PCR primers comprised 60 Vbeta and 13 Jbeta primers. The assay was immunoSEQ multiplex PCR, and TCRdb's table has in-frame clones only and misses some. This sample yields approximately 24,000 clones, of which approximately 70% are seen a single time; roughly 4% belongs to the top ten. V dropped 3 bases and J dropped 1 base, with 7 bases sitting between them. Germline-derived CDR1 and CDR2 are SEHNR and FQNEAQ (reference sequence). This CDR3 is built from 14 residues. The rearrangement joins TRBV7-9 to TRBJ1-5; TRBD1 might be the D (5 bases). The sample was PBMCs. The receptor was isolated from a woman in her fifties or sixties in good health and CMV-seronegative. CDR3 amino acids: CASSLTESNQPQHF. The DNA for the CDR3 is TGTGCCAGCAGCTTGACAGAAAGCAATCAGCCCCAGCATTTT.